The 21 T cell receptor beta chains given below trace back to one sample, sequenced in a study of metastatic and nonmetastatic thyroid tumors. Using MiXCR, TCRdb reanalyzed the PCR reads. The sample includes roughly 25,000 clones, 20% to 25% of them seen just once. Prior to thyroid surgery, none of the patients had received any treatment. Sequenced input: blood. Every receptor here comes from a male donor with papillary thyroid cancer or a benign thyroid nodule (not recorded which). Some clones in this sample may be carry-over from other donors' samples.

This clone was found many times. The V and J genes are TRBV20-1 and TRBJ2-2, with 10 positions matching TRBD2. This CDR3 has 14 amino acids. V lost 5 bases and J lost 5; bases outside the gene matches: 5. Germline V gives CDR1 DFQATT, CDR2 SNEGSKA (reference sequence). CDR3 bases: TGCAGTGCTGCCGCTAGCGGGAGTACCGGGGAGCTGTTTTTT. Its translation is CSAAASGSTGELFF.

This clone showed up many times. The chain carries TRBV19 and TRBJ2-2; TRBD1 might be the D (5 bases). Trimming removed 5 bases at V and 3 bases at J, with 10 bases between. The germline CDR1 and CDR2 sequences are LNHDA and SQIVND (reference sequence). CDR3 size: 14 residues. CDR3 sequence (DNA): TGTGCCAGTAGTCAAACAGGAGACACCGGGGAGCTGTTTTTT. This gives the protein CASSQTGDTGELFF.

This clone was observed at least ten times. V and J are TRBV12-3 or TRBV12-4 and TRBJ2-2, with TRBD2 identical over 13 bases. The V and J ends lost 10 bases and 5 bases, in that order; junction bases with no gene match: 4. The CDR3 is 14 amino acids. CDR3 residues: CATGTSGATGELFF. CDR3 nucleotide sequence: TGTGCCACAGGGACTAGCGGGGCTACCGGGGAGCTGTTTTTT.

This clone was detected many times. V and J are TRBV4-1 and TRBJ2-7; tentative D call: TRBD2 (6 bases). There are 16 residues in the CDR3. CDR1 MGHRA and CDR2 YSYEKL come from the germline V gene. The V end was cut by 3 bases, the J end by 2 bases, with 17 bases between. The chain's CDR3 is CASSHSGTFGTYEQYF. As DNA, the CDR3 is TGCGCCAGCAGCCATTCCGGGACTTTTGGGACCTACGAGCAGTACTTC.

This clone was detected many times. The chain combines TRBV20-1 with TRBJ2-1, with D unclear. Trimming pared 1 base from V and 4 bases from J, leaving 8 bases between. CDR3 length equals 13 residues. CDR1 is DFQATT and CDR2 is SNEGSKA in the germline V gene (reference sequence). In nucleotides, the CDR3 is TGCAGTGCTAGAGTTGTCGCTTACAATGAGCAGTTCTTC. Residues: CSARVVAYNEQFF.

With respect to this clone: Sequence at one end of the junction differs from germline and may be a read error. The rearrangement joins TRBV6-2 or TRBV6-3 to TRBJ2-7; either TRBD1 or TRBD2 may fit D (5 bases each). Germline V CDR1 and CDR2: MNHEY, SVGEGT. The CDR3 has 12 amino acids. The CDR3 coding sequence is TGTGCCAGCATTTATGGGGGAAACGAGCAGTATTTC. Translation gives CASIYGGNEQYF.

Comment on this clone: Its ends do not fully match the called genes, so a read error is possible. V usage is TRBV18 and J usage is TRBJ2-2; D might be TRBD2 (6 bases). The CDR3 totals 15 residues. Germline assignment: CDR1 KGHSH and CDR2 LQKENI. CDR3 sequence: CASSPSNRPSGDLFF. DNA of the CDR3: TGTGCCAGCTCACCTAGTAACAGACCGTCGGGGGATCTGTTTTTT.

The table lists this clone with many counts. V and J are TRBV27 and TRBJ2-3, with 7 nucleotides matching TRBD2. V was clipped by 5 bases and J by 4 bases; unmatched bases: 12. Germline values: CDR1 MNHEY, CDR2 SMNVEV (reference sequence). The CDR3 covers 16 residues. The CDR3 bases are TGTGCCAGCAGTCTTCTCGGGGCCGCGGGGGCAGATACGCAGTATTTT. This translates into CASSLLGAAGADTQYF.

This clone has at least ten counts. V usage is TRBV18 and J usage is TRBJ2-7, with D tentatively TRBD1 (6 bases). Trimming shortened V by 6 bases and J by 2 bases, and 11 bases separated the two germline ends. The CDR3 runs to 13 residues. The germline V gene encodes CDR1 KGHSH and CDR2 LQKENI. The CDR3 DNA reads TGTGCCAGCTCTCCCGGGACAACCTACGAGCAGTACTTC. It codes for CASSPGTTYEQYF.

Of note for this clone: Other DNA sequences from this sample encode an identical CDR3 as well. The chain employs TRBV7-6 and TRBJ2-1, with D unclear. Trimming pared 2 bases from V and 6 bases from J, leaving 8 bases between. The germline V gene encodes CDR1 SGHVS and CDR2 FNYEAQ. The CDR3 spans 13 residues. CDR3 DNA sequence: TGTGCCAGCAGCTTATTTGACTTCAATGAGCAGTTCTTC. Amino acids: CASSLFDFNEQFF.

About this clone itself: The missing conserved phenylalanine or tryptophan at the end of this CDR3 makes a read error likely. The J gene is TRBJ1-6, the V gene TRBV28; 9 nucleotides line up with TRBD1. The germline CDR1 and CDR2 sequences are MDHEN and SYDVKM. The CDR3 sequence is 15 residues long. V lost 7 bases to trimming and J lost 5 bases; unmatched junction nucleotides: 6. CDR3 bases: TGTGCCAGCACCGGGACAGGGAGCAATAATTCACCCCTCCACTTG. Protein product: CASTGTGSNNSPLHL.

This clone was seen many times. The chain recombines TRBV28 with TRBJ1-5, with unresolved D. This CDR3 spans 11 amino acids. Germline CDR1 reads MDHEN; CDR2 reads SYDVKM. V was cut by 5 bases and J by 8 bases, with 7 bases left in between. CDR3 in DNA: TGTGCCAGCAGTAGTATTGAGCCCCAGCATTTT. This gives the protein CASSSIEPQHF.

As concerns this clone: A read error may be the cause here, since a much bigger clone is one base away. The CDR3 DNA follows: TGCGCCAGCAGCCAACTAGCGGGAGGATCGAATGATCAGTTCTTC. This translates into CASSQLAGGSNDQFF. This rearrangement joins TRBV4-3 to TRBJ2-1, with 11 positions matching TRBD2. The CDR3 has 15 amino acids. CDR1 LGHNA and CDR2 YSLEER come from the germline V gene.

This clone was detected many times. This chain connects TRBV19 to TRBJ2-7, with D perhaps matching TRBD1 (6 bases). The germline CDR1 and CDR2 sequences are LNHDA and SQIVND (reference sequence). This CDR3 has 15 amino acids. V was pared by 3 bases and J by 2 bases, with 14 bases between. CDR3 coding DNA: TGTGCCAGTAGTATCATGTCAGGGGCTCCCTACGAGCAGTACTTC. Amino acids: CASSIMSGAPYEQYF. Combining the CDR3 with reference TRBV19 and TRBJ2-7 gives the whole variable domain DGGITQSPKYLFRKEGQNVTLSCEQNLNHDAMYWYRQDPGQGLRLIYYSQIVNDFQKGDIAEGYSVSREKKESFPLTVTSAQKNPTAFYLCASSIMSGAPYEQYFGPGTRLTVT.

At least ten counts were recorded for this clone. V is TRBV12-3 or TRBV12-4 and J is TRBJ2-1; D unclear. The ends were cut back, 4 bases at V and 3 bases at J, with 13 bases in the middle. This CDR3 is built from 15 residues. The CDR3 region has the DNA TGTGCCAGCAGTTCAAGGGTAAGGAGCTACAATGAGCAGTTCTTC. Encoded protein: CASSSRVRSYNEQFF.

This clone was detected ten times or more. The gene calls are TRBV27 and TRBJ1-2, with D maybe TRBD1 (5 bases). Germline CDR1 reads MNHEY; CDR2 reads SMNVEV (reference sequence). The CDR3 totals 11 residues. The V end was cut by 5 bases, the J end by 10 bases, with 11 bases between. Here the CDR3 DNA reads TGTGCCAGCAGTGGGGGACTCTTCTACACCTTC. Translating it yields CASSGGLFYTF.

The chain uses TRBV6-1 and TRBJ2-7, with 8 bases lining up with TRBD1. This CDR3 comprises 13 residues. Germline values: CDR1 MNHNS, CDR2 SASEGT. The V and J ends lost 3 bases and 9 bases, in that order; junction bases with no gene match: 7. The CDR3 region is CASSDRGPTWQYF. For the CDR3, the DNA is TGTGCCAGCAGTGACAGGGGGCCTACGTGGCAGTACTTC.

This clone came up many times. This rearrangement joins TRBV15 to TRBJ2-6; D not certain. V gave up 0 bases and J gave up 5 bases, with 14 bases separating them. Germline V lookup: CDR1 LNHNV, CDR2 YYDKDF (reference sequence). The CDR3 is made up of 17 amino acids. The chain's CDR3 is CATSRDLQPRRANVLTF. CDR3 nucleotides: TGTGCCACCAGCAGAGATTTGCAGCCCCGCCGGGCCAACGTCCTGACTTTC.

The sample holds many counts of this clone. The rearrangement uses TRBV5-1 and TRBJ1-1; D is unresolved. The CDR3 covers 15 residues. Looked up from germline, CDR1 is SGHRS and CDR2 is YFSETQ. The V end was cut by 3 bases, the J end by 1 base, with 13 bases between. DNA of the CDR3: TGCGCCAGCAGCTCGAGTGGGTTTGGGAACACTGAAGCTTTCTTT. Translated, it gives CASSSSGFGNTEAFF.

In this sample, this clone turned up many times. The chain employs TRBV12-3 or TRBV12-4 and TRBJ2-7; the match to TRBD1 covers 7 bases. This CDR3 contains 14 residues. Germline trimming cut 3 bases from V and 4 bases from J; bases unmatched to any gene: 6. The DNA of the CDR3 is TGTGCCAGCAGTTTGACAGGGAAAACGTACGAGCAGTACTTC. Translated, it gives CASSLTGKTYEQYF.

This clone was observed at least ten times. The chain uses TRBV20-1 and TRBJ1-1, with 7 nucleotides matching TRBD1. This CDR3 has 15 amino acids. CDR1 and CDR2 from the germline V gene are DFQATT and SNEGSKA (reference sequence). V dropped 0 bases and J dropped 5; count of bases not matched to a gene: 9. Here the CDR3 DNA reads TGCAGTGCTAGAGATCAAGAAAGGGGGCAAACTGAAGCTTTCTTT. The encoded protein is CSARDQERGQTEAFF.